This T cell receptor beta chain was recorded in a study of brain T cells in children with intractable seizures. In regard to this clone: As yet, its antigen is unknown.

Time point meaning: blood from clinic visit 5 months post-surgery; TSC patient then seizure free. Surgery cases with the highest brain T cell transcript signatures were chosen for sequencing. Pre-surgery treatment included at least one anti-epileptic drug. The protocol was immunoSEQ multiplex PCR, while the TCRdb copy is restricted to in-frame clones and leaves out a portion. The data hold 340,000 or so clones, with more than 85% observed a single time. Study-wide findings and caveats: Pre-surgery blood may have been undersampled, hiding some clones. Viral specificity was inferred only from CDR3 similarity; HCMV serostatus was unknown.

The TCR sequence derives from a boy less than two years old with tuberous sclerosis and intractable seizures. The input for sequencing was peripheral blood, taken less than 6 months after surgery.

CDR3 in amino acids: CASSYSRGGSGNTIYF. DNA for the CDR3: TGTGCCAGCAGTTACTCCCGGGGGGGATCTGGAAACACCATATATTTT. The chain combines TRBV6-5 with TRBJ1-3; D might be TRBD1 (5 bases). V gave up 0 bases and J gave up 1 base, with 10 bases separating them. The CDR3 contains 16 residues. Germline V CDR1 and CDR2: MNHEY, SVGAGI.